These T cell receptor beta chains were read from a single sample in a study of human T cells and chemical hapten exposure. TCRdb ran MiXCR on the RACE reads and lists one entry per CDR3 protein. This repertoire shows about 46,000 distinct CDR3 sequences, approximately 4.5% found once; its top ten account for roughly 1.6%. What was sequenced was whole blood. The receptors derive from a female donor in good health. Some clones in this sample may be carry-over from other donors' samples. Both conserved end residues are part of each CDR3. The D gene is left open where the match is weak. Not all rows give a size; the values are once, few, many and, for expanded clones, a class.

D: TRBD1; size: NA; J: TRBJ2-3; length: 15; V: TRBV10-3; DNA: TGTGCCATCAGTGATCCAACAGGGGGCACAGATACGCAGTATTTT; CDR3: CAISDPTGGTDTQYF
D: TRBD2; size: many; J: TRBJ2-3; length: 16; V: TRBV5-6; DNA: TGTGCCAGCAGCCGGACTAGCGGGGAGGTCACAGATACGCAGTATTTT; CDR3: CASSRTSGEVTDTQYF
D: NA; size: few; J: TRBJ2-3; length: 11; V: TRBV7-6; DNA: TGTGCCAGCAGCTGTGAAGATACGCAGTATTTT; CDR3: CASSCEDTQYF
D: TRBD1; size: few; J: TRBJ2-1; length: 15; V: TRBV6-5; DNA: TGTGCCAGCAGCCGTCCGGGACAGGGGGCATGGGAGCAGTTCTTC; CDR3: CASSRPGQGAWEQFF
D: TRBD1; size: few; J: TRBJ2-7; length: 13; V: TRBV9; DNA: TGTGCCAGCTCCCGGGACAGGGAGTCCGAGCAGTACTTC; CDR3: CASSRDRESEQYF
D: TRBD1; size: many; J: TRBJ2-1; length: 14; V: TRBV7-2; DNA: TGTGCCAGCAGCTCTAGGACAGGGTGGAATGAGCAGTTCTTC; CDR3: CASSSRTGWNEQFF
D: TRBD1; size: many; J: TRBJ2-7; length: 13; V: TRBV20-1; DNA: TGCAGTGCCCGTCTTCACAGGGGTCCCGAGCAGTACTTC; CDR3: CSARLHRGPEQYF
D: NA; size: many; J: TRBJ1-5; length: 13; V: TRBV12-3/TRBV12-4; DNA: TGTGCCAGCAGTCCCGGCCACGGTCAGCCCCAGCATTTT; CDR3: CASSPGHGQPQHF
D: NA; size: many; J: TRBJ1-5; length: 17; V: TRBV21-1; DNA: TGTGCCAGCAGCAATCACTGGGGGGCGGAGGGCAATCAGCCCCAGCATTTT; CDR3: CASSNHWGAEGNQPQHF
D: NA; size: many; J: TRBJ2-3; length: 12; V: TRBV4-2; DNA: TGTGCCAGCAGGACGTGGCCAGATACGCAGTATTTT; CDR3: CASRTWPDTQYF
D: NA; size: NA; J: TRBJ2-3; length: 15; V: TRBV11-3; DNA: TGTGCCAGCAGCCCCCGGACGGGGAGCACAGATACGCAGTATTTT; CDR3: CASSPRTGSTDTQYF
D: NA; size: NA; J: TRBJ2-1; length: 18; V: TRBV7-8; DNA: TGTGCCAGCAGCCCCACCCCTGGGCAGACTGACGTATACAATGAGCAGTTCTTC; CDR3: CASSPTPGQTDVYNEQFF
D: TRBD1; size: NA; J: TRBJ1-1; length: 12; V: TRBV3-1; DNA: TGTGCCGCGGGGACAGGAGTCGCTGAAGCTTTCTTT; CDR3: CAAGTGVAEAFF
D: TRBD2; size: NA; J: TRBJ2-1; length: 12; V: TRBV5-4; DNA: TGTGCCAGCAGCTTGGAAGCGGGGGTGAGGATCTTC; CDR3: CASSLEAGVRIF
D: NA; size: few; J: TRBJ1-1; length: 14; V: TRBV20-1; DNA: TGCAGTGCTAGGACGGTTTTAATGAACACTGAAGCTTTCTTT; CDR3: CSARTVLMNTEAFF
D: TRBD1; size: few; J: TRBJ2-6; length: 16; V: TRBV12-3/TRBV12-4; DNA: TGTGCCAGCAGCCTACTAACAGGGGTTGGGGCCAACGTCCTGACTTTC; CDR3: CASSLLTGVGANVLTF
D: TRBD1; size: many; J: TRBJ1-5; length: 18; V: TRBV6-2/TRBV6-3; DNA: TGTGCCAGCAGTTACCCTTACCAGGGGGAATCGCGCAATCAGCCCCAGCATTTT; CDR3: CASSYPYQGESRNQPQHF
D: NA; size: many; J: TRBJ1-1; length: 14; V: TRBV20-1; DNA: TGCAGTGCCACAACCCAGGTCGGGAACACTGAAGCTTTCTTT; CDR3: CSATTQVGNTEAFF
D: TRBD2; size: many; J: TRBJ2-3; length: 16; V: TRBV20-1; DNA: TGCAGTGCTCTACCTGACTACGGGGCGGGGGACGATACGCAGTATTTT; CDR3: CSALPDYGAGDDTQYF
D: TRBD1; size: many; J: TRBJ1-5; length: 17; V: TRBV7-9; DNA: TGTGCCAGCAGCTTAGGTCTGTCAGGGGGCTACTGGGAGCCCCAGCATTTT; CDR3: CASSLGLSGGYWEPQHF
D: NA; size: few; J: TRBJ2-1; length: 11; V: TRBV20-1; DNA: TGCAGTGCGCATAGGTCGGGTGAGCAGTTCTTC; CDR3: CSAHRSGEQFF
D: TRBD1; size: few; J: TRBJ1-5; length: 23; V: TRBV6-1; DNA: TGTGCCAGCACCCGGGGGGGGGGGACAGGGGGCACATTTGCCTTTAATAGCAATCAGCCCCAGCATTTT; CDR3: CASTRGGGTGGTFAFNSNQPQHF
D: TRBD1; size: many; J: TRBJ2-7; length: 12; V: TRBV20-1; DNA: TGCAGTGTATATGACAGGGACTACGAGCAGTACTTC; CDR3: CSVYDRDYEQYF
D: TRBD1; size: few; J: TRBJ2-6; length: 19; V: TRBV25-1; DNA: TGTGCCAGCAGTGGGAGACCGGGACAGCTGAGCTCTGGGGCCAACGTCCTGACTTTC; CDR3: CASSGRPGQLSSGANVLTF
D: TRBD1; size: many; J: TRBJ2-3; length: 16; V: TRBV4-3; DNA: TGCGCCAGCAGCCAAGAACCGGGACAGGGGTCAGATACGCAGTATTTT; CDR3: CASSQEPGQGSDTQYF
D: TRBD1; size: many; J: TRBJ2-5; length: 15; V: TRBV29-1; DNA: TGCAGCGTTGATGATGGGACAGGGAGTCGGGAGACCCAGTACTTC; CDR3: CSVDDGTGSRETQYF
D: NA; size: many; J: TRBJ1-2; length: 15; V: TRBV28; DNA: TGTGCCAGCAGTCCTATTGGGACGAATGTTTATGGCTACACCTTC; CDR3: CASSPIGTNVYGYTF
D: NA; size: many; J: TRBJ2-3; length: 12; V: TRBV29-1; DNA: TGCAGCGTTGACGATGGGGGGAATACGCAGTATTTT; CDR3: CSVDDGGNTQYF
D: NA; size: many; J: TRBJ2-3; length: 14; V: TRBV11-3; DNA: TGTGCCAGCAGCTTGGGTCGTTCGTCGGATACGCAGTATTTT; CDR3: CASSLGRSSDTQYF
D: NA; size: many; J: TRBJ1-2; length: 13; V: TRBV7-6; DNA: TGTGCCAGCAGCCCCATGGAGGGAAATGGCTACACCTTC; CDR3: CASSPMEGNGYTF
D: TRBD1; size: NA; J: TRBJ1-1; length: 16; V: TRBV5-4; DNA: TGTGCCAGCAGCATGGGACAGGGGGCTTGGGACACTGAAGCTTTCTTT; CDR3: CASSMGQGAWDTEAFF
D: TRBD2; size: many; J: TRBJ2-1; length: 15; V: TRBV10-3; DNA: TGTGCCATCAGTGAGCTGGCTAGCGGGGGTAGGGAGCAGTTCTTC; CDR3: CAISELASGGREQFF
D: TRBD2; size: many; J: TRBJ2-3; length: 20; V: TRBV20-1; DNA: TGCAGTGCTAGAGATGAGGGACTAGCGGGGGTCCTTCCTAGCACAGATACGCAGTATTTT; CDR3: CSARDEGLAGVLPSTDTQYF
D: NA; size: many; J: TRBJ2-7; length: 12; V: TRBV27; DNA: TGTGCCAGCCGAGGGGGGGGCAGGGAGCAGTACTTC; CDR3: CASRGGGREQYF
D: NA; size: many; J: TRBJ2-3; length: 13; V: TRBV10-3; DNA: TGTGCCATCAAGGGCAGGGTGGCAGATACGCAGTATTTT; CDR3: CAIKGRVADTQYF
D: NA; size: many; J: TRBJ1-3; length: 12; V: TRBV12-3/TRBV12-4; DNA: TGTGCCAGCCAACACGGGCCGAACACCATATATTTT; CDR3: CASQHGPNTIYF
D: NA; size: many; J: TRBJ2-1; length: 13; V: TRBV6-1; DNA: TGTGCCAGCACCGTACAACCAAGGAGGGAGCAGTTCTTC; CDR3: CASTVQPRREQFF
D: NA; size: many; J: TRBJ2-1; length: 15; V: TRBV12-3/TRBV12-4; DNA: TGTGCCAGCAGTTTCGGCGGGGGCCGGCCTAATGAGCAGTTCTTC; CDR3: CASSFGGGRPNEQFF
D: NA; size: many; J: TRBJ2-1; length: 15; V: TRBV7-2; DNA: TGTGCCAGCAGCTTAGCCCAGGGAGGTTACAATGAGCAGTTCTTC; CDR3: CASSLAQGGYNEQFF
D: NA; size: many; J: TRBJ2-3; length: 16; V: TRBV7-9; DNA: TGTGCCAGCAGCTTAGGGCCAGACGGGAACACAGATACGCAGTATTTT; CDR3: CASSLGPDGNTDTQYF
D: NA; size: many; J: TRBJ2-2; length: 12; V: TRBV27; DNA: TGTGCCAGCAGTTTTACGGCCGGGGAGCTGTTTTTT; CDR3: CASSFTAGELFF
D: NA; size: many; J: TRBJ2-3; length: 16; V: TRBV9; DNA: TGTGCCAGCAGCGTAGGGCGTGCTAGCGAGGCAGATACGCAGTATTTT; CDR3: CASSVGRASEADTQYF
D: NA; size: many; J: TRBJ1-1; length: 15; V: TRBV20-1; DNA: TGCAGTGCTAGGTCAGCTGGTGCGGCAGACACTGAAGCTTTCTTT; CDR3: CSARSAGAADTEAFF
D: NA; size: NA; J: TRBJ2-5; length: 12; V: TRBV6-2/TRBV6-3; DNA: TGTGCCAGCAGTCAGGGTACGGAGACCCAGTACTTC; CDR3: CASSQGTETQYF
D: NA; size: many; J: TRBJ2-7; length: 14; V: TRBV6-2/TRBV6-3; DNA: TGTGCCAGCAGTTACAGTGGGGTAGTCTACGAGCAGTACTTC; CDR3: CASSYSGVVYEQYF
D: NA; size: many; J: TRBJ2-7; length: 18; V: TRBV11-2; DNA: TGTGCCAGCAGCTTTTCAACCGGGCCCCCGTTTTCTTTACGAGAGCAGTACTTC; CDR3: CASSFSTGPPFSLREQYF
D: TRBD1; size: many; J: TRBJ1-1; length: 16; V: TRBV5-5; DNA: TGTGCCAGCAGCCGGGACTCAGGGGGGGTGAACACTGAAGCTTTCTTT; CDR3: CASSRDSGGVNTEAFF
D: NA; size: many; J: TRBJ1-5; length: 13; V: TRBV6-1; DNA: TGTGCCAGCACCTTATATAGCAATCAGCCCCAGCATTTT; CDR3: CASTLYSNQPQHF
D: NA; size: many; J: TRBJ2-3; length: 17; V: TRBV24-1; DNA: TGTGCCACCAGTGCCCCGAAGGGGGGGGGGAGCACAGATACGCAGTATTTT; CDR3: CATSAPKGGGSTDTQYF
D: NA; size: few; J: TRBJ2-1; length: 15; V: TRBV30; DNA: TGTGCCTGGAGTGTACTTAATCCAAGCCACGATGAGCAGTTCTTC; CDR3: CAWSVLNPSHDEQFF
D: NA; size: many; J: TRBJ1-2; length: 19; V: TRBV12-3/TRBV12-4; DNA: TGTGCCAGCACTATATCCCCGGGACACCATACACTGGTCGACTATGGCTACACCTTC; CDR3: CASTISPGHHTLVDYGYTF
D: NA; size: many; J: TRBJ2-1; length: 18; V: TRBV11-3; DNA: TGTGCCAGCGCCCCCGGGACAGCCACTGGGGGGTCCTACAATGAGCAGTTCTTC; CDR3: CASAPGTATGGSYNEQFF
D: NA; size: many; J: TRBJ2-3; length: 13; V: TRBV6-6; DNA: TGTGCCAGCCTCCTTGCGGGGACAGATACGCAGTATTTT; CDR3: CASLLAGTDTQYF
D: NA; size: many; J: TRBJ1-1; length: 16; V: TRBV12-3/TRBV12-4; DNA: TGTGCCAGCAGTTCACCGTCCCGGGAGTCGTCCACTGAAGCTTTCTTT; CDR3: CASSSPSRESSTEAFF
D: TRBD1; size: many; J: TRBJ1-1; length: 17; V: TRBV7-8; DNA: TGTGCCAGCAGCCTTTCCTCCAGGGGGCTCGGTGGAACTGAAGCTTTCTTT; CDR3: CASSLSSRGLGGTEAFF